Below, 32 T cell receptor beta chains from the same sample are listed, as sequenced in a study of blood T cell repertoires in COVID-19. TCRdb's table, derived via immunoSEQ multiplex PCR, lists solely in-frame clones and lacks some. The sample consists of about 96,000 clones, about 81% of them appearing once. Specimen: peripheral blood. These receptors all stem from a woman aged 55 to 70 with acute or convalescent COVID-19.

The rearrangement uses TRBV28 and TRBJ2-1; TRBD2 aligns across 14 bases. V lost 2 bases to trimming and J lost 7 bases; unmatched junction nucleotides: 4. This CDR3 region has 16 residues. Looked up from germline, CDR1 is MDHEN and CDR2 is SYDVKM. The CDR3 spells CASSLEGLAGGNEQFF. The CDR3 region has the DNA TGTGCCAGCAGTTTAGAAGGACTAGCGGGGGGAAATGAGCAGTTCTTC.

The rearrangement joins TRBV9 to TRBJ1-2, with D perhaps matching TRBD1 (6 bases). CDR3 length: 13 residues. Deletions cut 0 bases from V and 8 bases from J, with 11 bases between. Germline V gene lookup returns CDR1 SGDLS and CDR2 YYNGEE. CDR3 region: CASSVGRTEGYTF. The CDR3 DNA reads TGTGCCAGCAGCGTAGGACGGACAGAAGGCTACACCTTC.

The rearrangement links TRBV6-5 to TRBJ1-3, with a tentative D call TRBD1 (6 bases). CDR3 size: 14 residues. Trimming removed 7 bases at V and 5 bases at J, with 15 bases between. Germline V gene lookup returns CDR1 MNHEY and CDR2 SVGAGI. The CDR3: CASTLRDNRNTIYF. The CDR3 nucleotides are TGTGCCAGCACCCTTCGGGACAACAGAAACACCATATATTTT.

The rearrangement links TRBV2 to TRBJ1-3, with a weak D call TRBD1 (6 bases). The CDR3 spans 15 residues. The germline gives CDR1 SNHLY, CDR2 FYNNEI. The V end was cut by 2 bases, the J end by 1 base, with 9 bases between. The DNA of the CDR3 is TGTGCCAGCAGTGAAACCAGGGGATCTGGAAACACCATATATTTT. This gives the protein CASSETRGSGNTIYF.

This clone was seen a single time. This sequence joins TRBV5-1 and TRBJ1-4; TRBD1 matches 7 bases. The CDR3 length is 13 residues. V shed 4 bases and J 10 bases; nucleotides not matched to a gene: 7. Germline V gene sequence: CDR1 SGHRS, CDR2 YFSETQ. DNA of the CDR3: TGCGCCAGCAGCCACGACAGGGAAGGAAAACTGTTTTTT. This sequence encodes CASSHDREGKLFF.

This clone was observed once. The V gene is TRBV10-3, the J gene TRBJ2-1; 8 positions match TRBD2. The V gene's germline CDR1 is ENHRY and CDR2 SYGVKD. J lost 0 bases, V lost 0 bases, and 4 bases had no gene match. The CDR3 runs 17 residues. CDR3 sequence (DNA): TGTGCCATCAGTGAGTCCTTTAGCGGGGCCTCCTACAATGAGCAGTTCTTC. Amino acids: CAISESFSGASYNEQFF.

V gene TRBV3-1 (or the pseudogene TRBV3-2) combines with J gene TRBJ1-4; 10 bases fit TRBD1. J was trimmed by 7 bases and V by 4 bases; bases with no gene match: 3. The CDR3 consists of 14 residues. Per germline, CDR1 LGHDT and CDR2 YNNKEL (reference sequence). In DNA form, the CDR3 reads TGTGCCAGCAGCCCCGACAGGGGGCGTGAAAAACTGTTTTTT. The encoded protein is CASSPDRGREKLFF.

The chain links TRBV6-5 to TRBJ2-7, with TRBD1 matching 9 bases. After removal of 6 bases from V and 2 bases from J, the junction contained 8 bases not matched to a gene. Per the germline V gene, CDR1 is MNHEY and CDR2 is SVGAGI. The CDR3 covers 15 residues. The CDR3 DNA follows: TGTGCCAGCAGCCTGTCCGGGACAGGGACCTACGAGCAGTACTTC. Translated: CASSLSGTGTYEQYF.

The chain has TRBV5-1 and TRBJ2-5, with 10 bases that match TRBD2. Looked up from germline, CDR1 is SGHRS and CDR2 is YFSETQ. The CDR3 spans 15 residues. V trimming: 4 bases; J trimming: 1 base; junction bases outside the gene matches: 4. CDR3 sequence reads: CASSRTSGSQETQYF. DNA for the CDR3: TGCGCCAGCAGCCGGACTAGCGGCAGCCAAGAGACCCAGTACTTC. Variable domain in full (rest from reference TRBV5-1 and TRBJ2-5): KAGVTQTPRYLIKTRGQQVTLSCSPISGHRSVSWYQQTPGQGLQFLFEYFSETQRNKGNFPGRFSGRQFSNSRSEMNVSTLELGDSALYLCASSRTSGSQETQYFGPGTRLLVL.

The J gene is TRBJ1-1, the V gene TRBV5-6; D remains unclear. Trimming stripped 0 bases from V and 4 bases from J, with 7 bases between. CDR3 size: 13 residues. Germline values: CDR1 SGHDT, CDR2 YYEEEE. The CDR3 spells CASSLGGGTEAFF. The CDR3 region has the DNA TGTGCCAGCAGCTTGGGGGGAGGCACTGAAGCTTTCTTT.

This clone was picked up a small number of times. CDR3 region: CASSPIRELTGSYGYTF. CDR3 sequence (DNA): TGTGCCAGCAGCCCTATCAGGGAGCTGACAGGGTCCTATGGCTACACCTTC. The chain uses TRBV13 and TRBJ1-2, with TRBD1 identical over 7 bases. The trim removed 5 bases at V and 4 bases at J, leaving 16 bases unmatched. CDR1 and CDR2 (germline): PRHDT, FYEKMQ (reference sequence). CDR3 length: 17 residues.

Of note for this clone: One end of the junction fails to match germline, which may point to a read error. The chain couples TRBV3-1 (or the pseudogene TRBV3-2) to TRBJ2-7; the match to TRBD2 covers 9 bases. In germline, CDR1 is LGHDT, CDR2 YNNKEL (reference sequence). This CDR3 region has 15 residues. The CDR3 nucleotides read TGTGCCAGCAACCAAGAGCGGGGGGCCGGCTACGAGCAGTACTTC. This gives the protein CASNQERGAGYEQYF.

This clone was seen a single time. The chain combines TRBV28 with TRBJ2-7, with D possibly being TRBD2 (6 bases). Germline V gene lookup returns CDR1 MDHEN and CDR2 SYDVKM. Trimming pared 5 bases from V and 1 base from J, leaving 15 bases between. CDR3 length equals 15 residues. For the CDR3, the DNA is TGTGCCAGCAGTCCCCGGGGGAGCGGATCCTACGAGCAGTACTTC. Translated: CASSPRGSGSYEQYF.

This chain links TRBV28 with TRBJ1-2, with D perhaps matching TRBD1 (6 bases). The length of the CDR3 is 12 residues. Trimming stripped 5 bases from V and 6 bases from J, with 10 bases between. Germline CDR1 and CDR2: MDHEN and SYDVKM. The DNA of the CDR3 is TGTGCCAGCAGTCCAGGGGAAAATGGCTACACCTTC. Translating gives CASSPGENGYTF.

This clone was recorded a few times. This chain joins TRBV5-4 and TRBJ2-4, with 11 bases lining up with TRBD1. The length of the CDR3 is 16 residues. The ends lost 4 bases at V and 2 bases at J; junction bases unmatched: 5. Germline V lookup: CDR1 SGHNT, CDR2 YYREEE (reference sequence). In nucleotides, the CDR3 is TGTGCCAGCAGCCGCGGACAGGGGGCGACCAAAAACATTCAGTACTTC. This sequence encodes CASSRGQGATKNIQYF.

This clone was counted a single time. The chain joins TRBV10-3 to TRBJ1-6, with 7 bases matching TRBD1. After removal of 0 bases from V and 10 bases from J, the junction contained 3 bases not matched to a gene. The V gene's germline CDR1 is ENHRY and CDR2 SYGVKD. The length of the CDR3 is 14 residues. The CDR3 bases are TGTGCCATCAGTGAGTCTACAGGGGCCTCACCCCTCCACTTT. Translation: CAISESTGASPLHF.

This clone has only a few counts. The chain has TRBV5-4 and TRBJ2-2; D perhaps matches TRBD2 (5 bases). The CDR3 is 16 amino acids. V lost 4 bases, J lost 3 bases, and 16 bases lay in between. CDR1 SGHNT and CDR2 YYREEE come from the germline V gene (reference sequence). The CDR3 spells CASSLLGGGDTGELFF. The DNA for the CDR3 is TGTGCCAGCAGCCTCCTCGGCGGAGGCGACACCGGGGAGCTGTTTTTT.

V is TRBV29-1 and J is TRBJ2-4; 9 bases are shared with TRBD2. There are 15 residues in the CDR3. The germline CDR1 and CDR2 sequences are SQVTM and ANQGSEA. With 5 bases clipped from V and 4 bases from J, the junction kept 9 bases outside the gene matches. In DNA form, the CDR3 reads TGCAGCGTTCGGGGGTGGACTAGCGATAAAAACATTCAGTACTTC. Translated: CSVRGWTSDKNIQYF.

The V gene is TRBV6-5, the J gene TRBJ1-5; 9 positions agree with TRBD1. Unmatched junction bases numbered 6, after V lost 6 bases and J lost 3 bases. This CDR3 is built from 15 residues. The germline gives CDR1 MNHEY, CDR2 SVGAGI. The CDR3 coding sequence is TGTGCCAGCAGCAAGACAGGGGGATCCAATCAGCCCCAGCATTTT. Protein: CASSKTGGSNQPQHF.

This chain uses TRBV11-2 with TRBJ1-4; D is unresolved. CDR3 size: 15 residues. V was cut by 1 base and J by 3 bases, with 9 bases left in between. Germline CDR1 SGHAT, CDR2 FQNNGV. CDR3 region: CASSLGGTANEKLFF. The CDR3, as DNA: TGTGCCAGCAGCTTAGGTGGAACAGCTAATGAAAAACTGTTTTTT.

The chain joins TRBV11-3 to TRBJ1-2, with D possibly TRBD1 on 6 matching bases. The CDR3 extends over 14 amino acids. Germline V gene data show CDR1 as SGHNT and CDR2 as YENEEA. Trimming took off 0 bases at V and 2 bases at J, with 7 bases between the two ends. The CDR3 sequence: CASSLDRGNYGYTF. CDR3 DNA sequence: TGTGCCAGCAGCTTAGACAGGGGAAACTATGGCTACACCTTC.

CDR3 region: CAWSVGGSALEAFF. The CDR3 region has the DNA TGTGCCTGGAGTGTAGGGGGTTCGGCTCTCGAAGCTTTCTTT. V is TRBV30 and J is TRBJ1-1; TRBD1 might be the D (6 bases). The germline V gene has CDR1 GTSNPN and CDR2 SVGIG (reference sequence). CDR3 length: 14 residues. Trimming removed 0 bases at V and 8 bases at J, with 16 bases between.

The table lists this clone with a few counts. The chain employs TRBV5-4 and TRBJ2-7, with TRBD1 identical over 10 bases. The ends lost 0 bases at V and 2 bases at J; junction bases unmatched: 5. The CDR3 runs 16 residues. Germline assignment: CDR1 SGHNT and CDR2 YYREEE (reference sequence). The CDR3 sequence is CASSLEGQGLTYEQYF. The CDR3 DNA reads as TGTGCCAGCAGCTTGGAGGGACAGGGGCTAACCTACGAGCAGTACTTC.

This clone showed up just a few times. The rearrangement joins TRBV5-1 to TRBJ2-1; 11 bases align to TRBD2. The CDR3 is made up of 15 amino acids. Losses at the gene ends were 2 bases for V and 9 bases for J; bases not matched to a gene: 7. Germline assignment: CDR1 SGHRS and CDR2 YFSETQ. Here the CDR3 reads CASSFTSGGGAEQFF. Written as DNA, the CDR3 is TGCGCCAGCAGCTTCACTAGCGGGGGAGGTGCTGAGCAGTTCTTC.

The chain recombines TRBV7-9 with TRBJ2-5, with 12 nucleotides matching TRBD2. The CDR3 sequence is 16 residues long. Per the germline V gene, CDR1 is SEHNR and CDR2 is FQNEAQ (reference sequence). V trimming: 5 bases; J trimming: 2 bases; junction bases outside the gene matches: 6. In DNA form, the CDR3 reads TGTGCCAGCAGCCAAGTTCTAGCGGGGGGGCAAGAGACCCAGTACTTC. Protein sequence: CASSQVLAGGQETQYF.

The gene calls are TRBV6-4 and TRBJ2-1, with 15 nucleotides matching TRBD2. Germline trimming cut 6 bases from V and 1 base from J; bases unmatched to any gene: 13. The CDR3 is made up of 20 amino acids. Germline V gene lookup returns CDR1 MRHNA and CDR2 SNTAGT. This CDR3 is CASSRTGLAGGIESYNEQFF. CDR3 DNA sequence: TGTGCCAGCAGCAGAACGGGACTAGCGGGGGGAATTGAGTCCTACAATGAGCAGTTCTTC.

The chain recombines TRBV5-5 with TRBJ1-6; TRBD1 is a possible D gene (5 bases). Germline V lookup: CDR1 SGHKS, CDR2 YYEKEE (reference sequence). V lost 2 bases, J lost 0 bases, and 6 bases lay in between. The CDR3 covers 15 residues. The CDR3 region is CASSLGVSYNSPLHF. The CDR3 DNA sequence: TGTGCCAGCAGCTTAGGGGTCTCCTATAATTCACCCCTCCACTTT.

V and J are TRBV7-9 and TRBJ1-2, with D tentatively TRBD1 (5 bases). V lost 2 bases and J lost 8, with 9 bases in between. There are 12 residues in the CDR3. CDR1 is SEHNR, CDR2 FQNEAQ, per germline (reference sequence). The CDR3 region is CASSLRGEGYTF. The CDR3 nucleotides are TGTGCCAGCAGCTTAAGGGGTGAGGGCTACACCTTC.

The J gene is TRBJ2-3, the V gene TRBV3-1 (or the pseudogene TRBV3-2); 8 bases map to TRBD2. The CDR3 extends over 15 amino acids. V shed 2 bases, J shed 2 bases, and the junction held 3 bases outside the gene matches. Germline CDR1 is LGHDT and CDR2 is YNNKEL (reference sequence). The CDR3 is CASSQRGGTTDTQYF. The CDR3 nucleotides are TGTGCCAGCAGCCAACGGGGGGGAACCACAGATACGCAGTATTTT.

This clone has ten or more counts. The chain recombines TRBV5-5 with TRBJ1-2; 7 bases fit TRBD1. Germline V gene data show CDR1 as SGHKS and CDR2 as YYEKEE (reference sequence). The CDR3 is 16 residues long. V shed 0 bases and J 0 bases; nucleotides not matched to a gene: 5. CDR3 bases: TGTGCCAGCAGCTTGGCACAGGGGAGAACTAACTATGGCTACACCTTC. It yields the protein CASSLAQGRTNYGYTF. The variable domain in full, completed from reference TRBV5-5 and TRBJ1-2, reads DAGVTQSPTHLIKTRGQQVTLRCSPISGHKSVSWYQQVLGQGPQFIFQYYEKEERGRGNFPDRFSARQFPNYSSELNVNALLLGDSALYLCASSLAQGRTNYGYTFGSGTRLTVV.

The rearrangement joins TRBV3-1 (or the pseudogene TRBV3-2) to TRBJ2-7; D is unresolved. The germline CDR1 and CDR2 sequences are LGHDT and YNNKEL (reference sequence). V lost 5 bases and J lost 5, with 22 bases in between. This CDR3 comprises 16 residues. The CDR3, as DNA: TGTGCCAGCAGCTCCTCCACCGGAGACCCTCTAAACGAGCAGTACTTC. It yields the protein CASSSSTGDPLNEQYF.

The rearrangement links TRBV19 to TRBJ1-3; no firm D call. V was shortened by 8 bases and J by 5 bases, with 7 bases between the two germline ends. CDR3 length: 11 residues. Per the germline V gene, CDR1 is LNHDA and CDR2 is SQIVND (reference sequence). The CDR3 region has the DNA TGTGCCAGTTCAGAAAGAAACACCATATATTTT. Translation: CASSERNTIYF.